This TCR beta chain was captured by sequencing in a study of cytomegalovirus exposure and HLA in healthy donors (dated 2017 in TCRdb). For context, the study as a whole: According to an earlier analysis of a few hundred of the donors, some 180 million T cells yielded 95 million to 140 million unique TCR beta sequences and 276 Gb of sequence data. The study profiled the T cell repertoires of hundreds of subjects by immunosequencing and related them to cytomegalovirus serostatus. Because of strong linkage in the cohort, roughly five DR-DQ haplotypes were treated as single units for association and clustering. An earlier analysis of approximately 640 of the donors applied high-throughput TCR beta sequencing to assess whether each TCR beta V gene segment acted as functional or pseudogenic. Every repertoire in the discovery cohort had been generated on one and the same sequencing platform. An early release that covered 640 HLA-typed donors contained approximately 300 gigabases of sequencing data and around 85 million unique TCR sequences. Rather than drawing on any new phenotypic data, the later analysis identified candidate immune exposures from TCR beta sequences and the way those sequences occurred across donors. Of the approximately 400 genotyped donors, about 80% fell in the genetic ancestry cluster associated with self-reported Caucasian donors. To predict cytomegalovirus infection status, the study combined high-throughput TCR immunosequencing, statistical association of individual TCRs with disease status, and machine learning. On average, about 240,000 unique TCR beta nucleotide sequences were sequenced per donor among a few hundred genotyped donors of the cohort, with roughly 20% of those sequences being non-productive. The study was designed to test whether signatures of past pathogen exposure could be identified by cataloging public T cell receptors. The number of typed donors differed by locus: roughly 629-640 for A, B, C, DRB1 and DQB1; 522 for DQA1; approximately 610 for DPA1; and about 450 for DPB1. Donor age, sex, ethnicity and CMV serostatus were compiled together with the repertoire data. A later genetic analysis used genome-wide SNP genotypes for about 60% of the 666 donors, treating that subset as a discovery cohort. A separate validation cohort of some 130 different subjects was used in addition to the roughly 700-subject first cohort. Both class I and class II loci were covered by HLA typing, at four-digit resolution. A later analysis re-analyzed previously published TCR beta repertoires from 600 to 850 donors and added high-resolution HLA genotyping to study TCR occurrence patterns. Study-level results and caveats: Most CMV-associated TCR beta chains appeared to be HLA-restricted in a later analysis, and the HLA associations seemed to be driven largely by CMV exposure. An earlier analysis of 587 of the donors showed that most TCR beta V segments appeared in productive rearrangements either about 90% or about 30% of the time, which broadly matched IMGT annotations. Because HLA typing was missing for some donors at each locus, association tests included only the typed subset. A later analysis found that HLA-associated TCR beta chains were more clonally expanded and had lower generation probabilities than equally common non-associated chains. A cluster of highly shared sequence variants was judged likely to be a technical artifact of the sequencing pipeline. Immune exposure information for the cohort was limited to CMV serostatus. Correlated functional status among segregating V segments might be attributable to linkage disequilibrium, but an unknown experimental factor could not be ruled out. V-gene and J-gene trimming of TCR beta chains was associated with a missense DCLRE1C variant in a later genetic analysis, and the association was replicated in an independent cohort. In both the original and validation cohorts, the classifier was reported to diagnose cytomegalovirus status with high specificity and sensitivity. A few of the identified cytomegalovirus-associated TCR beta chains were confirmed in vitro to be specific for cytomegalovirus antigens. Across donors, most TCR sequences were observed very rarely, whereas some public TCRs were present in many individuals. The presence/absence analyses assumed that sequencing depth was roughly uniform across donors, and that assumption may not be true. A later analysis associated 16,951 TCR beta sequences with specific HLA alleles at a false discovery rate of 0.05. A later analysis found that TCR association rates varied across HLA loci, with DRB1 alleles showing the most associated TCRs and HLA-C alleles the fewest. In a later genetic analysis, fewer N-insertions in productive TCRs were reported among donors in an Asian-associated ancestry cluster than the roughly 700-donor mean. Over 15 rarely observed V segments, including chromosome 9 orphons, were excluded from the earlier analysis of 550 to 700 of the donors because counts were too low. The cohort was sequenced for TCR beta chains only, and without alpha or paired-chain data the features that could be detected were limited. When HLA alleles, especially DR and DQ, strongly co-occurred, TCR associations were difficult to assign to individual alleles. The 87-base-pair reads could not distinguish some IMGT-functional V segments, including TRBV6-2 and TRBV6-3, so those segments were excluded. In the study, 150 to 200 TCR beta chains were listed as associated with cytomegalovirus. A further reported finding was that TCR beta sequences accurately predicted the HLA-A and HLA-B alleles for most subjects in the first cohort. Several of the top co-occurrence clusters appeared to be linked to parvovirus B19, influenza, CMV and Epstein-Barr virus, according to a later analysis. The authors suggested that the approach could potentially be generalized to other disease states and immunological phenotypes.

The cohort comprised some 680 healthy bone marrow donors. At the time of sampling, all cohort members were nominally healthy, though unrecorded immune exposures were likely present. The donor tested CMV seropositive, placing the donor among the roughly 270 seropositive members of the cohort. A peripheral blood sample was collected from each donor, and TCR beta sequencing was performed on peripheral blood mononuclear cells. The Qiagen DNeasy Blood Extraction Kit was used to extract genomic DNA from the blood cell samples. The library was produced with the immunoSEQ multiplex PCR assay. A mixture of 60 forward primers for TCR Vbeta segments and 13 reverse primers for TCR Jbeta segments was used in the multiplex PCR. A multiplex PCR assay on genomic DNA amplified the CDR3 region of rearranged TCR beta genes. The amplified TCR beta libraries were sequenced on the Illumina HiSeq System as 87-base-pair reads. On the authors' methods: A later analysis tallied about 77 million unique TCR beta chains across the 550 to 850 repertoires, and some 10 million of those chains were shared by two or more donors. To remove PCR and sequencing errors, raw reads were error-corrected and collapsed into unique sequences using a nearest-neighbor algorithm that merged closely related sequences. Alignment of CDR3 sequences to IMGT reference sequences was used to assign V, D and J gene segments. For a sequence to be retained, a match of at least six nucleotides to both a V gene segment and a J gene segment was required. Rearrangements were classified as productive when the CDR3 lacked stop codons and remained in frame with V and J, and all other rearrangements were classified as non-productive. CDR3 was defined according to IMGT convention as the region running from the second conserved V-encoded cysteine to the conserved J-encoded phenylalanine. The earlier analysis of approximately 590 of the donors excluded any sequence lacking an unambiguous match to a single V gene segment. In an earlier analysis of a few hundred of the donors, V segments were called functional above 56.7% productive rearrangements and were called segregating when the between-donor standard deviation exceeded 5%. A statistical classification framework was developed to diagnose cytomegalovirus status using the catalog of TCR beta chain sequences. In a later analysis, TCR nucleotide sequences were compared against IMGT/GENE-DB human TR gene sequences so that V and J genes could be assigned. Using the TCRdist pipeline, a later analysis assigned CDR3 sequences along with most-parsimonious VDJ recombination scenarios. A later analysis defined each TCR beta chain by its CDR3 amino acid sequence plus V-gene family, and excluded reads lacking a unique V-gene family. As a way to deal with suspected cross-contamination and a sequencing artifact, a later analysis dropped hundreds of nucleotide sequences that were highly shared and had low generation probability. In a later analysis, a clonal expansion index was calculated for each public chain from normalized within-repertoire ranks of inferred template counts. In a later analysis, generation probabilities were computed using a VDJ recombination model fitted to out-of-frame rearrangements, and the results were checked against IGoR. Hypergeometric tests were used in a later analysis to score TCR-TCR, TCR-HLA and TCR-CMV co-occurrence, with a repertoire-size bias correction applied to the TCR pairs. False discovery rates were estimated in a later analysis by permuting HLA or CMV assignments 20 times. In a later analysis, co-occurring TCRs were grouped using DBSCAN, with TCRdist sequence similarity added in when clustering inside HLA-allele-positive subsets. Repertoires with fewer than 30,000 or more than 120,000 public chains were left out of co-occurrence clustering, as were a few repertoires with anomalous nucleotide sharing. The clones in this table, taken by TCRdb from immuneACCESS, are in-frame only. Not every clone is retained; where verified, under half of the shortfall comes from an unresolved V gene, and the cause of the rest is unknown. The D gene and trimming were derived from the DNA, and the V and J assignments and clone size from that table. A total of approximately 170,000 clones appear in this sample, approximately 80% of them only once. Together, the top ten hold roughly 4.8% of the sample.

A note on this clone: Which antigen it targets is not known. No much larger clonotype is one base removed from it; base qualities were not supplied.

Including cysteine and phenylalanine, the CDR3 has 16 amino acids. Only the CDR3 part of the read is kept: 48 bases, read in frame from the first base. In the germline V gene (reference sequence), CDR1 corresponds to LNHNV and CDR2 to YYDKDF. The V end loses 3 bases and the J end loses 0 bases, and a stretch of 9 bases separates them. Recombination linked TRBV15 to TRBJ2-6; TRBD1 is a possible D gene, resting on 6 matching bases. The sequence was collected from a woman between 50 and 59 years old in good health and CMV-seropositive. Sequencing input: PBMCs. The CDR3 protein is CATSREQGSGANVLTF. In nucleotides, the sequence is TGTGCCACCAGCAGGGAACAGGGCTCTGGGGCCAACGTCCTGACTTTC.